The next 7 T cell receptor beta chains were all read from a single sample in a study of blood T cell repertoires in COVID-19. TCRdb's copy holds only in-frame clones and misses some; the assay was immunoSEQ multiplex PCR. The sample records 200,000 to 300,000 clones, about four fifths being singletons. Sequencing input: peripheral blood. The receptors originated from a woman of 80 years or more with COVID-19, enrolled during active disease.

The chain joins TRBV7-2 to TRBJ1-2; D gene uncertain. V was trimmed by 5 bases and J by 4 bases, leaving 8 bases between them. CDR1 and CDR2 from the germline V gene are SGHTA and FQGNSA. The CDR3 is 12 residues long. Here the CDR3 DNA reads TGTGCCAGCAGCGGAGGCGGCTATGGCTACACCTTC. Its translation: CASSGGGYGYTF.

CDR3 region: CASSQYAGGSGGYTF. In nucleotides, the CDR3 is TGTGCCAGCAGCCAATACGCAGGGGGGTCGGGTGGCTACACCTTC. The J gene is TRBJ1-2, the V gene TRBV3-1 (or the pseudogene TRBV3-2); 7 bases are a match to TRBD1. V trimming: 2 bases; J trimming: 7 bases; junction bases outside the gene matches: 10. This CDR3 has 15 amino acids. Germline CDR1 LGHDT, CDR2 YNNKEL (reference sequence).

The chain carries TRBV6-5 and TRBJ2-7, with no clear D. CDR1 is MNHEY and CDR2 is SVGAGI in the germline V gene. The CDR3 runs 15 residues. V gave up 7 bases and J gave up 2 bases, with 18 bases separating them. The CDR3 here is CASNVKIGGPYEQYF. For the CDR3, the DNA is TGTGCCAGCAACGTAAAGATAGGCGGTCCCTACGAGCAGTACTTC.

Of note for this clone: Within the sample, other DNA sequences also encode this same CDR3. The chain combines TRBV6-5 with TRBJ1-1, with TRBD1 matching 10 bases. With V trimmed by 5 bases and J by 1 base, 4 bases remained unmatched. CDR3 length: 15 amino acids. Germline CDR1 reads MNHEY; CDR2 reads SVGAGI. CDR3 region: CASSLTGGRNTEAFF. CDR3 bases: TGTGCCAGCAGTCTGACAGGGGGCCGGAACACTGAAGCTTTCTTT.

The V call is TRBV6-5, the J call TRBJ1-5; TRBD1 matches 7 bases. Germline assignment: CDR1 MNHEY and CDR2 SVGAGI. Trimming at V came to 2 bases and at J to 1 base, leaving 2 bases not matched to a gene. The CDR3 is 15 residues long. The CDR3 region has the DNA TGTGCCAGCAGTTACGAGGGGGCAAGCAATCAGCCCCAGCATTTT. It specifies CASSYEGASNQPQHF.

This clone came up once. V is TRBV5-1 and J is TRBJ1-2, with TRBD1 matching 7 bases. CDR1 is SGHRS, CDR2 YFSETQ, per germline. The CDR3 covers 13 residues. Germline trimming cut 4 bases from V and 7 bases from J; bases unmatched to any gene: 7. CDR3 in amino acids: CASSKGAGGGYTF. As DNA, the CDR3 is TGCGCCAGCAGCAAGGGGGCCGGCGGTGGCTACACCTTC.

The V gene is TRBV7-2, the J gene TRBJ1-5; TRBD1 might be the D (6 bases). V was cut by 1 base and J by 6 bases, with 10 bases left in between. There are 14 residues in the CDR3. Germline assignment: CDR1 SGHTA and CDR2 FQGNSA. The CDR3 is CASSLEAGVQPQHF. DNA for the CDR3: TGTGCCAGCAGCTTAGAGGCAGGGGTTCAGCCCCAGCATTTT.